These 17 T cell receptor beta chains originate from one sample sequenced in a study of metastatic and nonmetastatic thyroid tumors. Not a single patient had been given any form of treatment at any point before undergoing thyroid surgery. MiXCR reprocessed the PCR reads for TCRdb. The data contain 7,700 or so clones, under 30% of them singletons. The sequencing input was adjacent normal tissue. The receptors were gathered from a male donor with papillary thyroid cancer or a benign thyroid nodule (not recorded which). Some clones in this sample may be carry-over from other donors' samples.

Relative to its sample, this clone is medium-sized. The rearrangement links TRBV2 to TRBJ2-1; D is unclear. This CDR3 comprises 11 residues. Trimming took off 8 bases at V and 9 bases at J, with 11 bases between the two ends. The germline V gene encodes CDR1 SNHLY and CDR2 FYNNEI. For the CDR3, the DNA is TGTGCCAGCGGGTTGGGCGTTGAGCAGTTCTTC. Its translation is CASGLGVEQFF.

In nucleotides, the CDR3 is TGCATTTCACACAGGGCTGCGTCTGTTATGAACACTACAGCTTTCTTT. As protein: CISHRAASVMNTTAFF. The chain uses TRBV20-1 and TRBJ1-1, with D possibly TRBD1 on 6 matching bases. The CDR3 sequence is 16 residues long. Germline lookup yields CDR1 DFQATT and CDR2 SNEGSKA (reference sequence).

This clone was observed a few times. The chain carries TRBV5-1 and TRBJ1-1; maybe TRBD1 (5 bases). Between the trimmed V and J ends, which lost 2 bases and 4 bases, there was a span of 9 bases. Per the germline V gene, CDR1 is SGHRS and CDR2 is YFSETQ. CDR3 length: 13 amino acids. The CDR3 sequence is CASSFMGGTEAFF. The CDR3 DNA follows: TGCGCCAGCAGCTTTATGGGGGGCACTGAAGCTTTCTTT.

This clone qualifies as large. The gene calls are TRBV28 and TRBJ1-1; 7 bases are a match to TRBD1. CDR3 length equals 13 residues. V shed 5 bases, J shed 6 bases, and the junction held 6 bases outside the gene matches. Per the germline V gene, CDR1 is MDHEN and CDR2 is SYDVKM. Written as DNA, the CDR3 is TGTGCCAGCAGTCACGGGACAGTCCCTGAAGCTTTCTTT. Translation: CASSHGTVPEAFF. The full variable domain, rest sourced from reference TRBV28 and TRBJ1-1, is DVKVTQSSRYLVKRTGEKVFLECVQDMDHENMFWYRQDPGLGLRLIYFSYDVKMKEKGDIPEGYSVSREKKERFSLILESASTNQTSMYLCASSHGTVPEAFFGQGTRLTVV.

CDR3 coding DNA: TGCGCCAGCAGCCAAGTCAACAGCGCTAACTATGGCTACACCTTC. It encodes CASSQVNSANYGYTF. The rearrangement joins TRBV4-3 to TRBJ1-2; D not resolved. The V end was cut by 1 base, the J end by 0 bases, with 9 bases between. The length of the CDR3 is 15 residues. Germline V gives CDR1 LGHNA, CDR2 YSLEER.

The V and J genes are TRBV20-1 and TRBJ1-2, with 8 bases fitting TRBD1. V was clipped by 1 base and J by 1 base; unmatched bases: 5. CDR1 and CDR2 (germline): DFQATT, SNEGSKA (reference sequence). The CDR3 length is 15 residues. As DNA, the CDR3 is TGCAGTGCTAGAGTTGGTGGACAGGGTAACTATGGCTACACCTTC. It encodes CSARVGGQGNYGYTF.

The gene calls are TRBV11-2 and TRBJ1-3, with 11 bases matching TRBD1. V gave up 5 bases and J gave up 2 bases; unmatched junction bases: 5. CDR1 and CDR2 from the germline V gene are SGHAT and FQNNGV. The CDR3 is 16 amino acids. CDR3 amino acids: CASSPDRGRTGNTIYF. CDR3 in DNA: TGTGCCAGCAGCCCGGACAGGGGGCGGACTGGAAACACCATATATTTT.

This clone is large (0.1 to 1%) in the sample. V is TRBV2 and J is TRBJ1-6; D not certain. The CDR3 runs 13 residues. The germline V gene encodes CDR1 SNHLY and CDR2 FYNNEI. The germline V and J ends were trimmed by 6 bases and 1 base, with 4 bases remaining between them. The CDR3 reads CASSVSYNSPLHF. In DNA, the CDR3 is TGTGCCAGCAGCGTATCCTATAATTCACCCCTCCACTTT.

By share of the sample, this clone is medium-sized. The V and J genes are TRBV19 and TRBJ1-5, with D possibly matching TRBD1 (6 bases). Germline values: CDR1 LNHDA, CDR2 SQIVND (reference sequence). CDR3 length equals 15 residues. V was trimmed by 5 bases and J by 2 bases, leaving 13 bases between them. The CDR3 reads CASSGRGPGNQPQHF. CDR3 DNA sequence: TGTGCCAGTAGTGGCCGGGGGCCGGGCAATCAGCCCCAGCATTTT.

By sample share, this clone is medium-sized. The same CDR3 can be traced to other DNA sequences in this sample. The genes are TRBV19 and TRBJ2-6, with D tentatively TRBD1 (6 bases). Trimming took off 4 bases at V and 0 bases at J, with 16 bases between the two ends. This CDR3 is built from 18 residues. In germline, CDR1 is LNHDA, CDR2 SQIVND (reference sequence). The DNA for the CDR3 is TGTGCCAGTAGTACCACAGGGTTTACACCCTCTGGGGCCAACGTCCTGACTTTC. Translated: CASSTTGFTPSGANVLTF. Full variable domain (rest looked up from reference TRBV19 and TRBJ2-6): DGGITQSPKYLFRKEGQNVTLSCEQNLNHDAMYWYRQDPGQGLRLIYYSQIVNDFQKGDIAEGYSVSREKKESFPLTVTSAQKNPTAFYLCASSTTGFTPSGANVLTFGAGSRLTVL.

A note on this clone: One junction end does not reproduce the germline sequence, and a read error may be involved. The sample carries other DNA sequences with the same CDR3. The chain has TRBV7-3 and TRBJ2-2; the D is unclear. In germline, CDR1 is SGHTA, CDR2 FQGTGA. The CDR3 contains 12 residues. The CDR3 sequence: CASSSYGGELFF. The CDR3 DNA is TGTGCCAGCAGCTCATATGGCGGTGAGCTGTTTTTC.

The chain joins TRBV5-1 to TRBJ1-2; 8 bases are a match to TRBD1. Germline CDR1 is SGHRS and CDR2 is YFSETQ. This CDR3 contains 15 residues. V lost 4 bases to trimming and J lost 4 bases; unmatched junction nucleotides: 9. The CDR3, as DNA: TGCGCCAGCAGCCCTTCGACAGGGGAGAGCTATGGCTACACCTTC. Its protein product is CASSPSTGESYGYTF.

This clone was counted a few times. The V gene is TRBV28, the J gene TRBJ1-6; D may be TRBD1 (6 bases). CDR1 is MDHEN and CDR2 is SYDVKM in the germline V gene. The V end was cut by 6 bases, the J end by 4 bases, with 10 bases between. The CDR3 covers 14 residues. CDR3 residues: CASRTRGYNSPLHF. The CDR3 region has the DNA TGTGCCAGCAGGACCAGGGGTTATAATTCACCCCTCCACTTT.

The V call is TRBV24-1, the J call TRBJ2-5, with unresolved D. CDR3 length equals 12 residues. Germline CDR1 KGHDR, CDR2 SFDVKD. Between the trimmed V and J ends, which lost 1 base and 3 bases, there was a span of 2 bases. Here the CDR3 DNA reads TGTGCCACCAGTGATTTTGAAGAGACCCAGTACTTC. Encoded protein: CATSDFEETQYF.

The genes are TRBV6-1 and TRBJ1-2, with TRBD1 matching 9 bases. V was pared by 6 bases and J by 0 bases, with 8 bases of the junction left unmatched. Per the germline V gene, CDR1 is MNHNS and CDR2 is SASEGT. The CDR3 has 16 amino acids. The CDR3: CASSTPRQGANYGYTF. The CDR3 nucleotides are TGTGCCAGCAGCACCCCCCGACAGGGGGCTAACTATGGCTACACCTTC.

The chain employs TRBV20-1 and TRBJ2-7; the D is unclear. In germline, CDR1 is DFQATT, CDR2 SNEGSKA (reference sequence). V was pared by 1 base and J by 1 base, with 8 bases between. The CDR3 covers 13 residues. CDR3 in amino acids: CSARVDPSYEQYF. The CDR3 nucleotides are TGCAGTGCTAGAGTAGATCCATCCTACGAGCAGTACTTC.

This chain uses TRBV2 with TRBJ1-4, with no clear D. The ends were cut back, 3 bases at V and 7 bases at J, with 15 bases in the middle. Germline V gives CDR1 SNHLY, CDR2 FYNNEI. This CDR3 spans 15 amino acids. The CDR3 DNA is TGTGCCAGCAGTGAGTATTTGACTCGGGGTGAAAAACTGTTTTTT. It translates to CASSEYLTRGEKLFF.